Listed here are 15 T cell receptor beta chains from one sample, sequenced in a study of T cell therapy after organ transplantation. Clones were sequenced by immunoSEQ multiplex PCR, and TCRdb holds only the in-frame ones, with some missing. The sample has over 45,000 clones, about 94% seen once. Antigens of these TCRs are unknown. The source was CD8+ T cells from blood, collected before autologous CMV-specific T cell therapy. These receptors came from a human patient who had received a solid organ transplant and had CMV disease.

V and J are TRBV5-1 and TRBJ2-3; 14 nucleotides line up with TRBD2. CDR3 length equals 16 residues. The germline gives CDR1 SGHRS, CDR2 YFSETQ. The V segment lost 4 bases and the J segment 6 bases; nucleotides outside the gene matches: 7. The DNA for the CDR3 is TGCGCCAGCAGCGAGGGACTAGCGGGAGTCGGTGATACGCAGTATTTT. As protein: CASSEGLAGVGDTQYF.

The genes are TRBV19 and TRBJ2-7; 8 nucleotides match TRBD1. V lost 7 bases and J lost 0; bases outside the gene matches: 5. Germline CDR1 LNHDA, CDR2 SQIVND (reference sequence). This CDR3 contains 14 residues. DNA of the CDR3: TGTGCCAGTAAAGAGACAGGGGCCTCCTACGAGCAGTACTTC. This codes for CASKETGASYEQYF.

Here the CDR3 reads CASSLERGQGNSPLHF. Written as DNA, the CDR3 is TGCGCCAGCAGCTTGGAGCGCGGACAGGGGAATTCACCCCTCCACTTT. V and J are TRBV5-1 and TRBJ1-6; 9 bases fit TRBD1. Germline CDR1 and CDR2: SGHRS and YFSETQ. The CDR3 totals 16 residues. The trim removed 0 bases at V and 7 bases at J, leaving 5 bases unmatched.

The chain is built from TRBV11-2 and TRBJ2-5; D is undetermined. Germline values: CDR1 SGHAT, CDR2 FQNNGV. This CDR3 comprises 11 residues. With 7 bases removed from V and 5 bases from J, the gap between germline ends came to 8 bases. The CDR3 protein is CASTEGETQYF. CDR3 bases: TGTGCCAGCACCGAAGGGGAGACCCAGTACTTC.

This clone came up once. This chain uses TRBV11-1 with TRBJ2-1; 8 bases are shared with TRBD1. Germline assignment: CDR1 SGHAT and CDR2 FQDESV (reference sequence). J gave up 4 bases and V 1 base, and 3 bases lay outside the gene matches. The CDR3 sequence is 15 residues long. Here the CDR3 DNA reads TGTGCCAGCAGCTTAGGGACAGGGCTTTACAATGAGCAGTTCTTC. This translates into CASSLGTGLYNEQFF.

This clone turned up a few times. The J gene is TRBJ2-3, the V gene TRBV6-4, with 11 positions matching TRBD2. The CDR3 totals 15 residues. After removal of 0 bases from V and 4 bases from J, the junction contained 0 bases not matched to a gene. Germline loops: CDR1 MRHNA, CDR2 SNTAGT. CDR3 protein: CASSDSLAGADTQYF. The CDR3 nucleotides read TGTGCCAGCAGTGACTCACTAGCGGGAGCAGATACGCAGTATTTT.

The J gene is TRBJ2-3, the V gene TRBV7-9, with unresolved D. The CDR3 runs 12 residues. The germline V gene has CDR1 SEHNR and CDR2 FQNEAQ (reference sequence). V was pared by 2 bases and J by 5 bases, with 5 bases between. In DNA, the CDR3 is TGTGCCAGCAGCTTACAACAAGATACGCAGTATTTT. Amino acids: CASSLQQDTQYF.

The rearrangement links TRBV6-1 to TRBJ2-7; D is possibly TRBD1 (6 bases). CDR1 is MNHNS, CDR2 SASEGT, per germline. Trimming left V 3 bases short and J 3 bases short, with 21 bases between. The CDR3 consists of 17 residues. The CDR3 protein is CASSDRRGSGKNYEQYF. For the CDR3, the DNA is TGTGCCAGCAGTGACCGCAGGGGAAGTGGGAAAAACTACGAGCAGTACTTC.

V is TRBV29-1 and J is TRBJ2-7, with D tentatively TRBD2 (6 bases). Germline V lookup: CDR1 SQVTM, CDR2 ANQGSEA. Trimming left V 3 bases short and J 3 bases short, with 12 bases between. CDR3 size: 13 residues. CDR3 DNA: TGCAGCGTTGAGGCGGGGATCGGCTACGAGCAGTACTTC. Amino acid sequence: CSVEAGIGYEQYF.

The J gene is TRBJ2-7, the V gene TRBV11-2; D is undetermined. Germline CDR1 reads SGHAT; CDR2 reads FQNNGV. V shed 0 bases and J shed 4 bases, with 7 bases lying between them. CDR3 length equals 13 residues. Here the CDR3 DNA reads TGTGCCAGCAGCTTAGAGGCGAGGTACGAGCAGTACTTC. Its protein product is CASSLEARYEQYF.

The CDR3 spells CASSSSGGAHGYTF. The DNA of the CDR3 is TGTGCCAGCAGCTCGTCGGGAGGGGCACATGGCTACACCTTC. The genes are TRBV13 and TRBJ1-2, with TRBD1 as a possible D gene (5 bases). The CDR3 has 14 residues. V was cut by 4 bases and J by 6 bases, with 15 bases left in between. From germline, CDR1 is PRHDT and CDR2 FYEKMQ (reference sequence).

The rearrangement uses TRBV19 and TRBJ2-2; the D gene is possibly TRBD1 (6 bases). The length of the CDR3 is 17 residues. From germline, CDR1 is LNHDA and CDR2 SQIVND (reference sequence). Trimming removed 8 bases at V and 2 bases at J, with 21 bases between. CDR3 in amino acids: CASHSRTEDFNTGELFF. CDR3 in DNA: TGTGCCAGTCACTCTCGGACAGAGGACTTTAACACCGGGGAGCTGTTTTTT.

This clone has only one observation. The rearrangement links TRBV7-9 to TRBJ1-1; no definite D call. This CDR3 contains 12 residues. Germline CDR1 and CDR2: SEHNR and FQNEAQ (reference sequence). V was clipped by 2 bases and J by 0 bases, with 1 base between them. CDR3 loop: CASSLMNTEAFF. CDR3 bases: TGTGCCAGCAGCTTAATGAACACTGAAGCTTTCTTT.

This chain links TRBV2 with TRBJ1-4; TRBD1 might be the D (6 bases). Per germline, CDR1 SNHLY and CDR2 FYNNEI. The CDR3 is 15 amino acids. Trimming removed 5 bases from V and 0 bases from J, with 10 bases in between. The CDR3 sequence is CASSKGQTTNEKLFF. For the CDR3, the DNA is TGTGCCAGCAGTAAAGGACAGACAACTAATGAAAAACTGTTTTTT.

The chain employs TRBV4-3 and TRBJ2-1; 8 nucleotides match TRBD2. J gave up 0 bases and V 0 bases, and 16 bases lay outside the gene matches. CDR1 is LGHNA and CDR2 is YSLEER in the germline V gene. The CDR3 loop spans 21 amino acids. CDR3 nucleotide sequence: TGCGCCAGCAGCCAAGAGGAGAACGAACCCGGGACTAGTAGCTCCTACAATGAGCAGTTCTTC. Translated: CASSQEENEPGTSSSYNEQFF.